This note documents a single TCR beta chain sequence. Its specificity is not known. This sample was taken from a study of cytomegalovirus exposure and HLA in healthy donors. The CDR3 sequence is 16 residues long. The V segment lost 0 bases and the J segment 5 bases; nucleotides outside the gene matches: 11. In germline, CDR1 is SGDLS, CDR2 YYNGEE. PCR employed 60 Vbeta and 13 Jbeta primers. The method was immunoSEQ multiplex PCR; TCRdb's version includes in-frame clones alone and lacks a portion of them. The sample gives 160,000 or so clones, around 86% of which show up once; around 4.3% is in the top ten. The study, taken as a whole, reports: The authors considered a cluster of highly shared sequence variants likely to be a sequencing artifact.

The sequence was collected from a man in his forties or fifties in good health and CMV-seropositive. The chain carries TRBV9 and TRBJ2-7, with 7 bases matching TRBD2. Material: PBMCs. Here the CDR3 reads CASSVVKREAGDEQYF. The CDR3 nucleotides read TGTGCCAGCAGCGTAGTTAAACGGGAGGCCGGGGACGAGCAGTACTTC.